Listed below are T cell receptor beta chains from one sample, sequenced in a study of graft-versus-host responses after intestinal transplantation. Libraries were prepared by immunoSEQ multiplex PCR; TCRdb keeps only in-frame clonotypes and omits some of them. The table lists tens of thousands of clones, 85% to 95% of them singletons. The sample in question was PBMCs, obtained about 800 days after a first intestinal transplant, on the day of a second. Receptors originate from a human patient who received an intestinal transplant, so some T cells may come from the graft donor. The CDR3 runs from the conserved cysteine through the conserved F or W. The order of the fields is clone size, V gene, D gene, J gene, CDR3 DNA, CDR3 protein. The D gene is left open where the match is weak. A clone size is listed for some rows: how often the clone was seen (once, few, many), or a class if it is expanded.

.,TRBV7-3,.,TRBJ1-2,TGTGCCAGCAGCTTAAATGGGCCGGGGCGGGGCTACACCTTC,CASSLNGPGRGYTF
few,TRBV5-5,.,TRBJ2-7,TGTGCCAGCAGCTTCGGGGGAACCTACGAGCAGTACTTC,CASSFGGTYEQYF
.,TRBV6-1,.,TRBJ2-1,TGTGCCAGCAGTGAAGGGTACATAGGCAATGAGCAGTTCTTC,CASSEGYIGNEQFF
once,TRBV5-8,TRBD1,TRBJ1-5,TGTGCCAGCAGCTTGGTCGGCCAGGGGGGGGGTCAGCCCCAGCATTTT,CASSLVGQGGGQPQHF
.,TRBV5-6,TRBD1,TRBJ2-7,TGTGCCAGCAGCTATAATTTCGGGACAGGGGGCGACAAGCAGTACTTC,CASSYNFGTGGDKQYF
few,TRBV29-1,.,TRBJ1-4,TGCAGCGTTGGGGGGGGATCAACTAATGAAAAACTGTTTTTT,CSVGGGSTNEKLFF
.,TRBV7-2,.,TRBJ1-1,TGTGCCAGCAGCTTAGCTATGGGGCTCAACACTGAAGCTTTCTTT,CASSLAMGLNTEAFF
.,TRBV9,TRBD2,TRBJ2-1,TGTGCCAGCAGCGTCGTAGGGCGGGAGGACTACAATGAGCAGTTCTTC,CASSVVGREDYNEQFF
.,TRBV15,.,TRBJ2-1,TGTGCCACCAGCACCCGAACGACCTACAATGAGCAGTTCTTC,CATSTRTTYNEQFF
.,TRBV30,.,TRBJ2-2,TGTGCCTGGACCTCAGACTTGGAACCCGGGGAGCTGTTTTTT,CAWTSDLEPGELFF
.,TRBV7-9,TRBD1,TRBJ2-2,TGTGCCAGCAGCCTAGGGGGCGGATCCGGGGAGCTGTTTTTT,CASSLGGGSGELFF
.,TRBV19,TRBD1,TRBJ1-1,TGTGCCAGTAGTAGCGGACAGGGGATTAGGAGCACTGAAGCTTTCTTT,CASSSGQGIRSTEAFF
.,TRBV28,TRBD1,TRBJ1-2,TGTGCCAGCAGTGGGACAGTCTATGGCTACACCTTC,CASSGTVYGYTF
.,TRBV6-1,.,TRBJ2-7,TGTGCCAGCAGGCGGGACACCAACAACTACGAGCAGTACTTC,CASRRDTNNYEQYF
few,TRBV4-1,.,TRBJ1-1,TGCGCCAGCAGCCAAGAGTTGGACACTGAAGCTTTCTTT,CASSQELDTEAFF
.,TRBV19,.,TRBJ1-5,TGTGCCAGTAGTTCCAGGTGGGGGGTTTGGCAGCCCCAGCATTTT,CASSSRWGVWQPQHF
.,TRBV23-1,.,TRBJ2-2,TGCGCCAGCAGCCAAACCAGGGGTCCGGGCACCGGGGAGCTGTTTTTT,CASSQTRGPGTGELFF
.,TRBV11-2,TRBD1,TRBJ1-2,TGTGCCAGCAGCTTATCGACAGGGACCTATGGCTACACCTTC,CASSLSTGTYGYTF
.,TRBV11-2,TRBD2,TRBJ2-7,TGTGCCAGCAGCTTAGGGGCCCTAGCGGGAGTGGGCTACGAGCAGTACTTC,CASSLGALAGVGYEQYF
.,TRBV10-1,TRBD1,TRBJ1-1,TGCGCCAGCAGTGCGGACAGGGGGCGAACTGAAGCTTTCTTT,CASSADRGRTEAFF
.,TRBV20-1,.,TRBJ1-4,TGCAGTGCTAGCGGACTTCCCACTTTT,CSASGLPTF
once,TRBV28,.,TRBJ1-3,TGTTCAACAGCCGGGTCAGGCTTCTCTGGAAACACCATATATTTT,CSTAGSGFSGNTIYF
once,TRBV30,.,TRBJ1-2,TGTGCCTGGAACAAGGGGGGTGACAGGCCCTATGGCTACACCTTC,CAWNKGGDRPYGYTF
.,TRBV5-4,.,TRBJ2-7,TGTGCCAGCAGCACCCTCGCGGAAAGGGCGTACGAGCAGTACTTC,CASSTLAERAYEQYF
.,TRBV6-6,.,TRBJ2-3,TGTGCCAGCAGTTACAAGGTATCAAGAGCAGATACGCAGTATTTT,CASSYKVSRADTQYF
.,TRBV6-1,.,TRBJ2-4,TGTGCCAGCAGTGAACGGTCTAGCGTTAACATTCAGTACTTC,CASSERSSVNIQYF
.,TRBV9,.,TRBJ2-2,TGTGCCAGCAGCGCGGGGGTCTCGAACACCGGGGAGCTGTTTTTT,CASSAGVSNTGELFF
.,TRBV14,.,TRBJ2-5,TGTGCCAGCAGCCGAAGGGAAGGGGAGACCCAGTACTTC,CASSRREGETQYF
.,TRBV5-1,.,TRBJ1-1,TGCGCCAGCAGCTTGGCTTCGGGCTTGAACACTGAAGCTTTCTTT,CASSLASGLNTEAFF
.,TRBV5-1,.,TRBJ2-6,TGCGCCAGCAGCCCGTTCATTGACTCTGGGGCCAACGTCCTGACTTTC,CASSPFIDSGANVLTF
.,TRBV4-1,TRBD2,TRBJ2-7,TGCGCCAGCAGTCCCGGGACTAGCGGGCCCTACGAGCAGTACTTC,CASSPGTSGPYEQYF
.,TRBV21-1,.,TRBJ2-2,TGTGCCAGCAGTCTCGGACAGGGCCGGGACACCGGGGAGCTGTTTTTT,CASSLGQGRDTGELFF
once,TRBV28,.,TRBJ2-3,TGTGCCAGCAGGTTCACGGGTAAAGGCACAGATACGCAGTATTTT,CASRFTGKGTDTQYF
.,TRBV29-1,.,TRBJ2-5,TGCAGCGTTGAAGATCTGGGTGAGGGCCGGTTTGAGACCCAGTACTTC,CSVEDLGEGRFETQYF
.,TRBV4-1,.,TRBJ2-3,TGCGCCAGCAGCGGGGGCGGGAGCCGCACAGATACGCAGTATTTT,CASSGGGSRTDTQYF
.,TRBV29-1,TRBD2,TRBJ2-1,TGCAGCGCAACTAGCGGGACCTCCTACAATGAGCAGTTCTTC,CSATSGTSYNEQFF
.,TRBV11-3,.,TRBJ2-1,TGTGCCAGCAGCTTCTTACTGGCCCTGCTTTACAATGAGCAGTTCTTC,CASSFLLALLYNEQFF
.,TRBV6-1,TRBD1,TRBJ2-3,TGTGCCAGCAGTGAAGACAGGGGGAGCACAGATACGCAGTATTTT,CASSEDRGSTDTQYF
.,TRBV6-1,.,TRBJ2-3,TGTGCCAGCAGTGAAGCCCAGGTGGAAGGGACGGTCTGCACAGATACGCAGTATTTT,CASSEAQVEGTVCTDTQYF
.,TRBV28,TRBD1,TRBJ1-4,TGTGCCAGCAGAATCTGGGGGACAGGATCAAATGAAAAACTGTTTTTT,CASRIWGTGSNEKLFF
.,TRBV7-2,TRBD2,TRBJ2-3,TGTGCCAGCAGCTTAGAGGCTAGCGGGAGTTATTCGGATACGCAGTATTTT,CASSLEASGSYSDTQYF
few,TRBV11-3,.,TRBJ2-2,TGTGCCAGCAGCTTCCGAGGGGACACCGGGGAGCTGTTTTTT,CASSFRGDTGELFF
.,TRBV25-1,.,TRBJ1-1,TGTGCCAGCAGTGCGGAGGGTGGAGGGGGCACTGAAGCTTTCTTT,CASSAEGGGGTEAFF